This T cell receptor beta chain was observed in a study of blood T cell repertoires in COVID-19. TCRdb's table, derived via immunoSEQ multiplex PCR, lists solely in-frame clones and lacks some. The data show 150,000 to 200,000 clones, over 60% seen once. V shed 5 bases and J 6 bases; nucleotides not matched to a gene: 9. The length of the CDR3 is 14 residues. Germline V gives CDR1 LGHDT, CDR2 YNNKEL (reference sequence). The gene calls are TRBV3-1 (or the pseudogene TRBV3-2) and TRBJ2-7; TRBD2 matches at 8 bases. The clonotype was recovered from a woman between 65 and 79 years old with acute or convalescent COVID-19. The specimen was peripheral blood. In DNA, the CDR3 is TGTGCCAGCAGCTCCGGGACTAGAGGGCTCGAGCAGTACTTC. Amino acid sequence: CASSSGTRGLEQYF.